A selection of T cell receptor beta chains follows, all from one sample in a study of blood T cell repertoires in COVID-19. Profiling relied on immunoSEQ multiplex PCR, and the TCRdb table lists in-frame clones only, not all of them. The table shows about 240,000 clones, with 75% to 90% occurring only once. Sequencing used PBMCs or T cells enriched from blood (not recorded which). The receptors here all came from a woman aged 25 to 39 who had recovered from COVID-19. Each CDR3 is given with its conserved first and last residue. Each record gives: CDR3 length, J gene, D gene, clone size, V gene, CDR3 DNA, CDR3 protein. A D gene is named only where the DNA matches it firmly. A row's size may be missing; if present it is once, few, many or a size class.

>14|TRBJ2-7|TRBD1|-|TRBV27
TGTGCCAGCAGCGTCGGGACAGGATCCTACGAGCAGTACTTC
CASSVGTGSYEQYF
>15|TRBJ2-1|TRBD2|once|TRBV11-2
TGTGCCAGCAGCTTAACGCTAGCGGGGTACAATGAGCAGTTCTTC
CASSLTLAGYNEQFF
>15|TRBJ2-5|-|-|TRBV5-6
TGTGCCAGCAGCTTGGCATCGACTACACAAGAGACCCAGTACTTC
CASSLASTTQETQYF
>15|TRBJ2-1|TRBD1|-|TRBV25-1
TGTGCCAGCTCTCCGGGACAGGGAGTAATCAATGAGCAGTTCTTC
CASSPGQGVINEQFF
>16|TRBJ1-2|-|-|TRBV6-2/TRBV6-3
TGTGCCAGCAGTTACTCGAGTACGGGACACCCCTATGGCTACACCTTC
CASSYSSTGHPYGYTF
>15|TRBJ2-1|-|-|TRBV7-2
TGTGCCAGCAGCGCCGACAGGTTCCTATACAATGAGCAGTTCTTC
CASSADRFLYNEQFF
>15|TRBJ2-1|TRBD1|few|TRBV28
TGTGCCAGCAGTTTCCAGGGGGCCGACTACAATGAGCAGTTCTTC
CASSFQGADYNEQFF
>15|TRBJ2-1|-|-|TRBV11-3
TGTGCCAGCAGCTTAGGCGACAGTGACGACAATGAGCAGTTCTTC
CASSLGDSDDNEQFF
>17|TRBJ1-2|TRBD1|-|TRBV9
TGTGCCAGCAGCGTAGGTGGAAACACCGGGACAGGAATCACCTACACCTTC
CASSVGGNTGTGITYTF
>12|TRBJ1-2|-|-|TRBV28
TGTGCCAGCAGCATACCGGTTTATGGCTACACCTTC
CASSIPVYGYTF
>17|TRBJ1-1|-|-|TRBV7-9
TGTGCCAGCAGCTCTCAGGGTCGTCGGACTATGAGAACTGAAGCTTTCTTT
CASSSQGRRTMRTEAFF
>13|TRBJ2-1|-|-|TRBV10-3
TGTGCCATCAGTGGGGCCCGAGAGAATGAGCAGTTCTTC
CAISGARENEQFF
>16|TRBJ1-2|TRBD1|once|TRBV30
TGTGCCTGGAGTGGGCTCCGTGACAGGGGTGACTATGGCTACACCTTC
CAWSGLRDRGDYGYTF
>15|TRBJ2-3|TRBD2|-|TRBV13
TGTGCCAGTAAACTAGCGGGACGGCACGCAGATACGCAGTATTTT
CASKLAGRHADTQYF
>17|TRBJ1-5|-|-|TRBV4-1
TGCGCCAGCAGCCATGGGAGGGGGGCTTGGAGCAATCAGCCCCAGCATTTT
CASSHGRGAWSNQPQHF
>13|TRBJ1-2|-|-|TRBV19
TGTGCCAGTACCAAGGGGCAGTTTGATGGCTACACCTTC
CASTKGQFDGYTF
>17|TRBJ2-1|TRBD2|-|TRBV28
TGTGCCAGCACGACTATAGGTGGCGGGAGGACAAACAATGAGCAGTTCTTC
CASTTIGGGRTNNEQFF
>13|TRBJ1-5|-|few|TRBV6-5
TGTGCCAGCAGCCGATCGACTTTGCAGCCCCAGCATTTT
CASSRSTLQPQHF
>14|TRBJ1-1|-|-|TRBV2
TGTGCCAGCATTCTCCAGGGGCACGACACTGAAGCTTTCTTT
CASILQGHDTEAFF
>17|TRBJ1-3|TRBD1|-|TRBV18
TGTGCCAGCTCACCCCCCTCGACAGGGACCTCTGGAAACACCATATATTTT
CASSPPSTGTSGNTIYF
>14|TRBJ1-3|TRBD1|-|TRBV30
TGTGCCTGGAGTGCAGGGGGCGGTGGAAACACCATATATTTT
CAWSAGGGGNTIYF
>16|TRBJ2-7|TRBD2|-|TRBV10-3
TGTGCCATCAGTGAGGCGTCAGCGGGACGACTTGGCGAGCAGTACTTC
CAISEASAGRLGEQYF